In this sample, the clone carrying this TCR beta chain turned up many times. Its antigen remains unknown. These data come from a study of CD8 T cells in ankylosing spondylitis. General study findings and limits: Characteristic of ankylosing spondylitis blood, it appeared, was a TCR beta motif comprising about eight highly homologous variants. As for the disease-linked clones, they showed a CD8+ phenotype and occurred at relatively low frequencies in peripheral blood.

CDR1 is SGHRS, CDR2 YFSETQ, per germline. This CDR3 spans 16 amino acids. The V and J ends lost 5 bases and 2 bases, in that order; junction bases with no gene match: 13. TCRdb passed the 5' RACE reads through MiXCR, listing each CDR3 protein once. The profile shows about 330,000 distinct CDR3 sequences, roughly 8% of them singletons. The chain combines TRBV5-1 with TRBJ2-7; TRBD2 agrees at 7 bases. Sequences were obtained from blood, either unsorted or a sorted T cell fraction (not recorded which). The TCR sequence derives from a male donor with ankylosing spondylitis. CDR3 sequence (DNA): TGCGCCAGCAGTTCTTCCGCGGCGGGAGTTCCCTACGAGCAGTACTTC. Encoded protein: CASSSSAAGVPYEQYF. Combining the CDR3 with reference TRBV5-1 and TRBJ2-7 gives the whole variable domain KAGVTQTPRYLIKTRGQQVTLSCSPISGHRSVSWYQQTPGQGLQFLFEYFSETQRNKGNFPGRFSGRQFSNSRSEMNVSTLELGDSALYLCASSSSAAGVPYEQYFGPGTRLTVT.